These 10 T cell receptor beta chains came from one sample sequenced in a study of blood T cell repertoires in COVID-19 (dated by TCRdb to about 2020). The method behind the library was the immunoSEQ multiplex PCR assay. The table comes from immuneACCESS by way of TCRdb, which keeps in-frame sequences with V and J called. Part of the clones is missing from these tables; in studies checked, under half for an unresolved V gene and the rest for unknown reasons. The sample yields some 100,000 clones; about 86% were counted once. Roughly 3% of the sample rests with the top ten. Sample: PBMCs or T cells enriched from blood (not recorded which). The receptors shown here come from a woman aged 45-60 years who had recovered from COVID-19.

The V and J genes are TRBV9 and TRBJ2-5; D might be TRBD1 (6 bases). CDR3 length: 15 amino acids. Germline V gives CDR1 SGDLS, CDR2 YYNGEE. Trimming took 3 bases from V and 5 from J, leaving 17 bases between them. CDR3 nucleotide sequence: TGTGCCAGCAGCGCCACCGGACAGTTTGGGGAGACCCAGTACTTC. Its protein product is CASSATGQFGETQYF.

The chain employs TRBV5-4 and TRBJ2-1, with TRBD2 matching over 16 bases. V trimming: 5 bases; J trimming: 8 bases; junction bases outside the gene matches: 7. Germline CDR1 SGHNT, CDR2 YYREEE (reference sequence). The length of the CDR3 is 16 residues. The CDR3 region is CASRDPGLAGGDEQFF. CDR3 sequence (DNA): TGTGCCAGCAGGGACCCGGGACTAGCGGGAGGGGATGAGCAGTTCTTC. The whole variable domain, filled in from reference TRBV5-4 and TRBJ2-1, reads ETGVTQSPTHLIKTRGQQVTLRCSSQSGHNTVSWYQQALGQGPQFIFQYYREEENGRGNFPPRFSGLQFPNYSSELNVNALELDDSALYLCASRDPGLAGGDEQFFGPGTRLTVL.

The chain recombines TRBV14 with TRBJ2-7, with TRBD1 identical over 7 bases. The CDR3 covers 14 residues. CDR1 is SGHDN, CDR2 FVKESK, per germline. The junction had 6 bases not matched to a gene; V was cut back by 1 base and J by 6 bases. CDR3 sequence reads: CASSQVDRASEQYF. The CDR3 region has the DNA TGTGCCAGCAGCCAAGTCGACAGGGCATCCGAGCAGTACTTC.

On this clone itself: The junction shows a germline mismatch at one end, possibly a read error. This rearrangement joins TRBV5-5 to TRBJ1-6, with a possible D match to TRBD1 (6 bases). CDR1 SGHKS and CDR2 YYEKEE come from the germline V gene (reference sequence). The CDR3 sequence is 14 residues long. CDR3 in DNA: TGTGCCCGCAGCCGGGGGGGGCCCTATTCACCCCTCCACTTT. It is translated as CARSRGGPYSPLHF.

This chain connects TRBV6-5 to TRBJ1-6, with D perhaps TRBD1 (6 bases). CDR1 is MNHEY and CDR2 is SVGAGI in the germline V gene. V was trimmed by 8 bases and J by 11 bases, leaving 10 bases between them. This CDR3 spans 11 amino acids. This chain's CDR3 is CASGGRPPLHF. CDR3 bases: TGTGCCAGCGGGGGCCGTCCACCCCTCCACTTT.

The genes are TRBV5-1 and TRBJ2-7; 8 bases match TRBD1. V was clipped by 3 bases and J by 4 bases; unmatched bases: 6. The CDR3 runs 14 residues. CDR1 and CDR2 from the germline V gene are SGHRS and YFSETQ. CDR3 sequence: CASSSGTGQYEQYF. CDR3 DNA: TGCGCCAGCAGCTCCGGGACAGGACAATACGAGCAGTACTTC.

This chain connects TRBV24-1 to TRBJ1-3; D is unclear. This CDR3 has 15 amino acids. V shed 4 bases and J shed 2 bases, with 11 bases lying between them. Germline values: CDR1 KGHDR, CDR2 SFDVKD. As DNA, the CDR3 is TGTGCCACCAGTGACCCCAGCGTAGCTGGAAACACCATATATTTT. This translates into CATSDPSVAGNTIYF.

The chain combines TRBV5-1 with TRBJ2-5, with TRBD2 matching over 9 bases. V was pared by 0 bases and J by 5 bases, with 5 bases of the junction left unmatched. The germline CDR1 and CDR2 sequences are SGHRS and YFSETQ. The CDR3 is 15 amino acids. This chain's CDR3 is CASSLGTSVGETQYF. The CDR3 DNA reads TGCGCCAGCAGCTTGGGGACTAGCGTGGGGGAGACCCAGTACTTC.

The chain employs TRBV3-1 (or the pseudogene TRBV3-2) and TRBJ2-1, with 7 bases that match TRBD2. V lost 1 base, J lost 5 bases, and 8 bases stayed unmatched. The V gene's germline CDR1 is LGHDT and CDR2 YNNKEL (reference sequence). The CDR3 covers 16 residues. In nucleotides, the CDR3 is TGTGCCAGCAGCCAAGCCCCTGGGGGGGTCCACAATGAGCAGTTCTTC. As protein: CASSQAPGGVHNEQFF.

The V and J genes are TRBV19 and TRBJ2-6, with TRBD1 matching over 8 bases. Germline CDR1 and CDR2: LNHDA and SQIVND (reference sequence). Germline trimming cut 5 bases from V and 0 bases from J; bases unmatched to any gene: 3. CDR3 length: 16 amino acids. The CDR3 protein is CASSGTGSSGANVLTF. CDR3 nucleotide sequence: TGTGCCAGTAGTGGGACAGGTAGCTCTGGGGCCAACGTCCTGACTTTC. Together with reference TRBV19 and TRBJ2-6, the CDR3 gives the full variable domain: DGGITQSPKYLFRKEGQNVTLSCEQNLNHDAMYWYRQDPGQGLRLIYYSQIVNDFQKGDIAEGYSVSREKKESFPLTVTSAQKNPTAFYLCASSGTGSSGANVLTFGAGSRLTVL.